The T cell receptor (beta chain) described here comes from a study of shared clonotypes between healthy human individuals. TCRdb's table, derived via immunoSEQ multiplex PCR, lists solely in-frame clones and lacks some. Among 1,500,000 or so clones listed, about 96% were seen once. The investigators split CD4+ cells into a CD45RA+ naive subset and a CD45RA-negative memory subset. V shed 5 bases and J 7 bases; nucleotides not matched to a gene: 7. The CDR3 length is 14 residues. The germline V gene has CDR1 SEHNR and CDR2 FQNEAQ (reference sequence). The sample was naive CD4+ T cells sorted from blood. This sample's subset: CD45RA+ positively selected. The receptor comes from a man aged 30 to 39 in good health. The V call is TRBV7-9, the J call TRBJ1-5, with 8 bases matching TRBD1. The CDR3 nucleotides are TGTGCCAGCAGCCCAGGGACAGGCGGCCAGCCCCAGCATTTT. Protein product: CASSPGTGGQPQHF. Filled out from reference TRBV7-9 and TRBJ1-5, the complete variable domain reads DTGVSQNPRHKITKRGQNVTFRCDPISEHNRLYWYRQTLGQGPEFLTYFQNEAQLEKSRLLSDRFSAERPKGSFSTLEIQRTEQGDSAMYLCASSPGTGGQPQHFGDGTRLSIL.